The 5 T cell receptor beta chains presented below share a single source sample, sequenced in a study of human T cells and chemical hapten exposure. As for time point: patch test 3, about 24 weeks after DPC sensitization. The treatment here: therapeutic diphenylcyclopropenone sensitization with weekly scalp DPC. Using its own MiXCR run on the RACE reads, TCRdb lists one record per CDR3 protein. The table lists tens of thousands of distinct CDR3 sequences, 10% to 15% of them singletons. Source: whole blood, taken in connection with sensitization to the hapten diphenylcyclopropenone (DPC). All receptors derive from a woman in her forties or fifties with alopecia areata. Some clones in this sample may be carry-over from other donors' samples.

This chain joins TRBV25-1 and TRBJ2-3, with D unresolved. Germline CDR1 and CDR2: MGHDK and SYGVNS. V dropped 7 bases and J dropped 4 bases, with 6 bases sitting between them. CDR3 length: 11 amino acids. The CDR3 coding sequence is TGTGCCAGCAAGGTTGCAGATACGCAGTATTTT. Its translation: CASKVADTQYF. The complete variable domain, with remaining parts taken from reference TRBV25-1 and TRBJ2-3, reads EADIYQTPRYLVIGTGKKITLECSQTMGHDKMYWYQQDPGMELHLIHYSYGVNSTEKGDLSSESTVSRIRTEHFPLTLESARPSHTSQYLCASKVADTQYFGPGTRLTVL.

This clonotype was observed a few times. The chain joins TRBV7-6 to TRBJ2-7; TRBD2 matches at 8 bases. Germline values: CDR1 SGHVS, CDR2 FNYEAQ. The CDR3 runs 17 residues. The trim removed 2 bases at V and 4 bases at J, leaving 13 bases unmatched. CDR3 in amino acids: CASSLPNSGTIGYEQYF. In nucleotides, the CDR3 is TGTGCCAGCAGCTTACCGAATAGCGGGACGATTGGGTACGAGCAGTACTTC.

This chain uses TRBV6-5 with TRBJ1-4; D gene uncertain. The V and J ends lost 5 bases and 6 bases respectively, with 10 bases between them. Germline V gene data show CDR1 as MNHEY and CDR2 as SVGAGI. The CDR3 loop spans 13 amino acids. CDR3: CASSRGSDEKLFF. CDR3 sequence (DNA): TGTGCCAGCAGTCGGGGATCCGATGAAAAACTGTTTTTT.

The CDR3 nucleotides are TGTGCCACCAGTGATTATGGTGAATACAATGAGCAGTTCTTC. Encoded protein: CATSDYGEYNEQFF. This chain links TRBV24-1 with TRBJ2-1, with unresolved D. The V end lost 2 bases, the J end lost 4 bases, and 8 bases lay between the germline ends. CDR1 KGHDR and CDR2 SFDVKD come from the germline V gene. The length of the CDR3 is 14 residues.

In its sample, this clonotype was seen many times. The chain recombines TRBV29-1 with TRBJ1-1; possibly TRBD1 for D (5 bases). V was pared by 7 bases and J by 4 bases, with 22 bases between. The germline V gene has CDR1 SQVTM and CDR2 ANQGSEA. The CDR3 is made up of 15 amino acids. In nucleotides, the CDR3 is TGCAGCGGCTCAGAGTCAAAGGGGTTGATCACTGAAGCTTTCTTT. It is translated as CSGSESKGLITEAFF.